Reported below is one T cell receptor beta chain. This specimen belongs to a study of blood T cell repertoires in COVID-19. Study overall: Donors in the United States, Italy and Spain gave samples during acute or convalescent COVID-19. Sources were T cells, B-cell-depleted T cells, or PBMCs; the material itself was cDNA or gDNA.

Authors' methods: From reference gene primer amplification, estimates of nucleated cell counts were derived. Sequencing was performed with immunoSEQ multiplex PCR; in TCRdb, only in-frame clones are kept and a portion is missing. V and J calls and clone size are copied from that table; D and trimming were computed from the DNA. The repertoire holds some 260,000 clones, with about 86% as singletons. Germline loops: CDR1 SQVTM, CDR2 ANQGSEA. With 3 bases removed from V and 4 bases from J, the gap between germline ends came to 8 bases. There are 12 residues in the CDR3. Across 20 to 25 US areas, participants ranged in age from roughly 18 to 95 years.

The V gene is TRBV29-1, the J gene TRBJ2-3; D is uncertain. This receptor was obtained from a man aged 25 to 40 with acute COVID-19. Sequencing used PBMCs or T cells enriched from blood (not recorded which). DNA of the CDR3: TGCAGCGTTGATGGGCCCCCAGATACGCAGTATTTT. Amino acids: CSVDGPPDTQYF.